The 12 T cell receptor beta chains given below trace back to one sample, sequenced in a study of blood T cells in healthy people across ages. Together with a sample-barcoded 5' primer, a J-beta primer mix was included in a second PCR lasting roughly 6 to 12 cycles. Using its own MiXCR run on the 5' RACE reads, TCRdb lists one record per CDR3 protein. This sample has fewer than 800,000 distinct CDR3 sequences, with 32% found just once. The sample comprised blood. These TCRs come from a woman older than 75 in good health.

This clonotype was observed at least ten times. V gene TRBV5-1 combines with J gene TRBJ1-6; no clear D gene. This CDR3 has 13 residues. V was shortened by 1 base and J by 7 bases, with 6 bases between the two germline ends. Germline V gives CDR1 SGHRS, CDR2 YFSETQ. The CDR3 region has the DNA TGCGCCAGCAGCTTGACGGGAAATTCACCCCTCCACTTT. This sequence encodes CASSLTGNSPLHF.

J is TRBJ2-3 and V is TRBV11-2; D is unresolved. CDR3 size: 14 residues. Trimming took off 7 bases at V and 2 bases at J, with 13 bases between the two ends. Germline V gene data show CDR1 as SGHAT and CDR2 as FQNNGV. The CDR3 DNA reads as TGTGCCAGCAAGTCCGACACACTCACAGATACGCAGTATTTT. Translating it yields CASKSDTLTDTQYF.

This clonotype was counted between two and nine times. The rearrangement uses TRBV6-1 and TRBJ1-1; D perhaps matches TRBD1 (5 bases). CDR3 size: 14 residues. V shed 6 bases and J shed 0 bases, with 11 bases lying between them. From germline, CDR1 is MNHNS and CDR2 SASEGT. CDR3 region: CASRPTVMNTEAFF. The CDR3 DNA follows: TGTGCCAGCAGGCCGACAGTCATGAACACTGAAGCTTTCTTT.

This clonotype was recorded many times. This may stem from a read error, because a much larger clone lies one nucleotide away. V usage is TRBV28 and J usage is TRBJ2-1; D not certain. Judging by the DNA end, TRBJ2-7 fits better; the J call may be wrong. Germline loops: CDR1 MDHEN, CDR2 SYDVKM. CDR3 length: 12 amino acids. CDR3 residues: CASSFQYNEQYF. The CDR3 coding sequence is TGTGCCAGCAGTTTCCAGTACAATGAGCAGTACTTC.

The genes are TRBV6-5 and TRBJ1-1; 8 bases line up with TRBD1. Germline lookup yields CDR1 MNHEY and CDR2 SVGAGI. Trimming took 6 bases from V and 3 from J; bases not matched to a gene: 3. The CDR3 consists of 13 residues. For the CDR3, the DNA is TGTGCCAGCAGGGCGGGACAGGACACTGAAGCTTTCTTT. Translated, it gives CASRAGQDTEAFF.

This clonotype has ten or more counts. V usage is TRBV6-2 or TRBV6-3 and J usage is TRBJ2-6, with no clear D. V was shortened by 7 bases and J by 1 base, with 17 bases between the two germline ends. Germline CDR1 is MNHEY and CDR2 is SVGEGT. This CDR3 region has 17 residues. The CDR3 coding sequence is TGTGCCAGCACCCGACATCAACGGAGATCTGGGGCCAACGTCCTGACTTTC. Encoded protein: CASTRHQRRSGANVLTF.

V and J are TRBV7-2 and TRBJ1-1, with TRBD1 as a possible D gene (5 bases). Trimming left V 5 bases short and J 3 bases short, with 19 bases between. The length of the CDR3 is 16 residues. Germline-derived CDR1 and CDR2 are SGHTA and FQGNSA. CDR3 coding DNA: TGTGCCAGCAGCCTTCGCGTTTTCTCCAGGGACACTGAAGCTTTCTTT. Its translation is CASSLRVFSRDTEAFF.

This clonotype was counted at least ten times. The chain combines TRBV4-2 with TRBJ2-3, with D tentatively TRBD2 (5 bases). The germline gives CDR1 LGHNA, CDR2 YNFKEQ. Trimming removed 3 bases at V and 6 bases at J, with 13 bases between. The CDR3 sequence is 14 residues long. CDR3 region: CASSHTSTGDTQYF. CDR3 bases: TGTGCCAGCAGCCATACTAGTACTGGCGATACGCAGTATTTT.

This chain connects TRBV2 to TRBJ1-2, with 8 bases aligning to TRBD1. Germline CDR1 SNHLY, CDR2 FYNNEI. The trim removed 9 bases at V and 3 bases at J, leaving 9 bases unmatched. The CDR3 consists of 14 residues. CDR3 sequence (DNA): TGTGCCAGTGCACGGGACAGGTCGTACTATGGCTACACCTTC. Protein product: CASARDRSYYGYTF.

The chain couples TRBV7-2 to TRBJ2-2; D unclear. Germline V gene data show CDR1 as SGHTA and CDR2 as FQGNSA. This CDR3 region has 14 residues. V shed 2 bases and J shed 6 bases, with 10 bases lying between them. The CDR3 region has the DNA TGTGCCAGCAGCTTAATGTTTTCGGCCGGGGAGCTGTTTTTT. Translation gives CASSLMFSAGELFF.

This clonotype was seen ten or more times. V gene TRBV27 combines with J gene TRBJ2-1, with D possibly being TRBD1 or TRBD2 (5 bases each). The CDR3 spans 13 residues. Trimming shortened V by 8 bases and J by 4 bases, and 12 bases separated the two germline ends. The germline V gene has CDR1 MNHEY and CDR2 SMNVEV (reference sequence). The CDR3 bases are TGTGCCAGCTCCCGGGACGGATACAATGAGCAGTTCTTC. It codes for CASSRDGYNEQFF.

This clonotype was counted at least ten times. This chain links TRBV27 with TRBJ1-1; D is perhaps TRBD1 (5 bases). V shed 6 bases and J shed 6 bases, with 23 bases lying between them. The germline V gene has CDR1 MNHEY and CDR2 SMNVEV (reference sequence). The CDR3 has 16 amino acids. The CDR3 sequence is CASSRQGEGHYAEAFF. In nucleotides, the CDR3 is TGTGCCAGCAGCCGCCAGGGTGAGGGGCATTACGCTGAAGCTTTCTTT.